Following are 7 T cell receptor beta chains from one sample sequenced in a study of blood T cells in healthy people across ages. The second PCR ran about 6 to 11 cycles with a sample-barcoded 5' primer and J-beta primers. One entry per CDR3 protein, called by TCRdb with MiXCR from the 5' RACE reads. This table has approximately 1,700,000 distinct CDR3 sequences, 30% to 40% appearing once. Material for sequencing was blood. The receptors here all came from a human donor in good health.

In its sample, this clonotype was seen a few times. The V and J genes are TRBV7-9 and TRBJ2-7; no clear D. The V gene's germline CDR1 is SEHNR and CDR2 FQNEAQ (reference sequence). CDR3 size: 16 residues. The V and J ends lost 1 base and 2 bases respectively, with 15 bases between them. The CDR3 reads CASSLEFSSSPYEQYF. The CDR3 nucleotides are TGTGCCAGCAGCTTAGAATTTTCTTCATCCCCCTACGAGCAGTACTTC.

The gene calls are TRBV7-2 and TRBJ1-1; 7 nucleotides match TRBD1. Germline CDR1 is SGHTA and CDR2 is FQGNSA. This CDR3 has 15 amino acids. V shed 3 bases, J shed 1 base, and the junction held 5 bases outside the gene matches. The DNA of the CDR3 is TGTGCCAGCAGCTTCACCGGGACAGAGAACACTGAAGCTTTCTTT. Protein product: CASSFTGTENTEAFF.

Only a few counts were recorded for this clonotype. V is TRBV7-9 and J is TRBJ2-2; D gene unclear. V lost 4 bases and J lost 7, with 10 bases in between. The CDR3 loop spans 13 amino acids. Germline CDR1 reads SEHNR; CDR2 reads FQNEAQ (reference sequence). The CDR3 DNA reads as TGTGCCAGCAGCTCTCTGGCGGACGGGGAGCTGTTTTTT. This translates into CASSSLADGELFF.

A note on this clonotype: The germline gene is not matched at one end of the junction; a read error may be the cause. The V gene is TRBV4-1, the J gene TRBJ2-1, with D perhaps TRBD2 (5 bases). Germline V gene data show CDR1 as MGHRA and CDR2 as YSYEKL. This CDR3 has 15 amino acids. CDR3 loop: CAGSIPTPGSNEQFF. The CDR3 bases are TGCGCCGGCAGCATTCCCACGCCGGGGTCCAATGAGCAGTTCTTC.

This clonotype turned up a few times. The V and J genes are TRBV7-9 and TRBJ2-3, with D tentatively TRBD1 or TRBD2 (5 bases each). CDR1 and CDR2 (germline): SEHNR, FQNEAQ (reference sequence). The CDR3 totals 14 residues. Trimming stripped 5 bases from V and 2 bases from J, with 11 bases between. CDR3 protein: CASSPSGTTDTQYF. The CDR3 bases are TGTGCCAGCAGCCCCTCCGGGACCACAGATACGCAGTATTTT.

CDR3 in DNA: TGTGCCAGCAGCCAATCGACAGGGGGCCAAGGTGAAAAACTGTTTTTT. It specifies CASSQSTGGQGEKLFF. J is TRBJ1-4 and V is TRBV3-1; 10 positions match TRBD1. CDR1 and CDR2 (germline): LGHDT, YNNKEL (reference sequence). The CDR3 has 16 residues. V lost 2 bases to trimming and J lost 7 bases; unmatched junction nucleotides: 7.

About this clonotype itself: A read error may account for a junction end that differs from germline. The J gene is TRBJ2-2, the V gene TRBV6-6, with a possible D match to TRBD2 (5 bases). Germline CDR1 MNHNY, CDR2 SVGAGI (reference sequence). This CDR3 is 14 amino acids long. This CDR3 reads CASIGLINTGERFF. The CDR3 DNA is TGTGCCAGCATAGGGCTGATCAACACCGGGGAGCGGTTTTTT.